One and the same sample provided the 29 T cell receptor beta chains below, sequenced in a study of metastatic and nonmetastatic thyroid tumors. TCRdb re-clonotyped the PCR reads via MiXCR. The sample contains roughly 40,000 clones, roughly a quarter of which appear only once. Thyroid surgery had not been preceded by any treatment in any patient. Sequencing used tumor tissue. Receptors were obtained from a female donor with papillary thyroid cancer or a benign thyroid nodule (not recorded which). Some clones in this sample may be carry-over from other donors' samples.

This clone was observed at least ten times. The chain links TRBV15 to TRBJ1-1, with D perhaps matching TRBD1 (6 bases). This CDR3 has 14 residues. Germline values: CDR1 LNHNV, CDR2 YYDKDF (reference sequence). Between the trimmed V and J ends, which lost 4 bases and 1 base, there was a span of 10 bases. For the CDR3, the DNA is TGTGCCACCAGCACTTCACAGGGGAACACTGAAGCTTTCTTT. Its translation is CATSTSQGNTEAFF.

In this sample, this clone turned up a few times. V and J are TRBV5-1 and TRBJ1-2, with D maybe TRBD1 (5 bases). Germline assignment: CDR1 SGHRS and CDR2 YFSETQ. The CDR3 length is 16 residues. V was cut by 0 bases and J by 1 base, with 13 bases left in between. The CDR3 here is CASSLARLGVNYGYTF. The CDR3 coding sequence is TGCGCCAGCAGCTTGGCCCGTCTAGGGGTTAACTATGGCTACACCTTC.

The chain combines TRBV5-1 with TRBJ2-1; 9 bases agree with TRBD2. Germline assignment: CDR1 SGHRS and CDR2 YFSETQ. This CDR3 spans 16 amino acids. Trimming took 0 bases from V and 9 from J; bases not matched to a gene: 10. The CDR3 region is CASSLVGSGSFREQFF. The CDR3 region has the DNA TGCGCCAGCAGCTTGGTCGGTAGCGGGAGTTTTCGTGAGCAGTTCTTC.

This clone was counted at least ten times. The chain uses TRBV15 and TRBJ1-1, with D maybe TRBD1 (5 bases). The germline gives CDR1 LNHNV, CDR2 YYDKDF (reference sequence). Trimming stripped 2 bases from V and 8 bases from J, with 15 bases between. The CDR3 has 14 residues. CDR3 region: CATSRTREDLEAFF. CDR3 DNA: TGTGCCACCAGCAGAACCAGGGAGGATCTCGAAGCTTTCTTT.

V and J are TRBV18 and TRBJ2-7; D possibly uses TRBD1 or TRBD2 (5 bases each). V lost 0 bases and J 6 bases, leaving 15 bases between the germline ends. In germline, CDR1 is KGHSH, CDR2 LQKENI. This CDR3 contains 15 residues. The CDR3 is CASSPPGTARAEQYF. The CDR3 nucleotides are TGTGCCAGCTCACCACCCGGGACCGCGCGCGCCGAGCAGTACTTC.

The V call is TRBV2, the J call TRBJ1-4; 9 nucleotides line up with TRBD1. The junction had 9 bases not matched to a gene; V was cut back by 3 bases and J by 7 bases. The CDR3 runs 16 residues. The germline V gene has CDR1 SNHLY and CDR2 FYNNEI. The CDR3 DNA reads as TGTGCCAGCAGTGATCGGGACAGGGTACGGGGTGAAAAACTGTTTTTT. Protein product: CASSDRDRVRGEKLFF.

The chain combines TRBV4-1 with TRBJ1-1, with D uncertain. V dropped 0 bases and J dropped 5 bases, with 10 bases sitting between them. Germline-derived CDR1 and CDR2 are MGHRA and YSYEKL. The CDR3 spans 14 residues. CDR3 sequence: CASSQDGAGTEAFF. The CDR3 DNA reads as TGCGCCAGCAGCCAAGATGGCGCTGGTACTGAAGCTTTCTTT.

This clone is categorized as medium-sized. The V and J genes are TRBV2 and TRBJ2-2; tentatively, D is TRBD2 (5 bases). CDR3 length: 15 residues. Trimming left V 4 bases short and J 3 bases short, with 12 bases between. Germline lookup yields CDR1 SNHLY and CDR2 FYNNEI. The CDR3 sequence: CASSGSSTYTGELFF. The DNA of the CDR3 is TGTGCCAGCAGTGGGTCTAGCACCTACACCGGGGAGCTGTTTTTT.

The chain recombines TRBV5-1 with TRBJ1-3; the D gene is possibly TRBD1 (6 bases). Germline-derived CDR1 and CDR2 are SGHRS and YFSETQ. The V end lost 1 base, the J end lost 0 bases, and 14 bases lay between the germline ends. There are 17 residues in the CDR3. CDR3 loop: CASSLLAGADSGNTIYF. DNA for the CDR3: TGCGCCAGCAGCTTGTTAGCAGGGGCAGACTCTGGAAACACCATATATTTT.

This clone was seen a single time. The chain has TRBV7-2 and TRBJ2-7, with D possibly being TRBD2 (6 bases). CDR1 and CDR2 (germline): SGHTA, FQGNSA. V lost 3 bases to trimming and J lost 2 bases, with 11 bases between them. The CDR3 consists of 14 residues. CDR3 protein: CASSLRLETYEQYF. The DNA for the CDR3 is TGTGCCAGCAGCTTGAGACTAGAGACCTACGAGCAGTACTTC.

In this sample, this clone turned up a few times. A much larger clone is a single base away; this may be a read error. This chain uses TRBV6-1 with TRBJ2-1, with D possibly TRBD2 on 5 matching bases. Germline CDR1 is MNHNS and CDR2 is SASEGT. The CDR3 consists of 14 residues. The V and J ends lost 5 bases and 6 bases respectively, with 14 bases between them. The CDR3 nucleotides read TGTGCCAGCAGTCGGTCGGGAAGGGTCAATGAGCAGTTCTTC. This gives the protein CASSRSGRVNEQFF.

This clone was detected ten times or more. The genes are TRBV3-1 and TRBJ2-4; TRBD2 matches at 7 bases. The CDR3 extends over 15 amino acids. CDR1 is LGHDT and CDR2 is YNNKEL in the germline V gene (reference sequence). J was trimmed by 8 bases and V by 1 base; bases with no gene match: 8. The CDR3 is CASSQGGRPWDIQYF. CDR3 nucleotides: TGTGCCAGCAGCCAAGGCGGGAGACCTTGGGACATTCAGTACTTC.

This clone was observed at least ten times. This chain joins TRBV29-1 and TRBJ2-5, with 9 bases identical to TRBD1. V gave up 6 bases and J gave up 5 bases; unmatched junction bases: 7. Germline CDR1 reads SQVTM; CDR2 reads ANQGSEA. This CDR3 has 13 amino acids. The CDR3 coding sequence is TGCAGCGTCGAGGGACAGGGCTGGGAGACCCAGTACTTC. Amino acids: CSVEGQGWETQYF.

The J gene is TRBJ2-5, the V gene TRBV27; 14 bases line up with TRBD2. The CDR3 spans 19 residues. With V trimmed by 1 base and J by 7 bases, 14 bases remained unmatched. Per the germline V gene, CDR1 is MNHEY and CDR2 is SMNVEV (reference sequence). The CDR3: CASSLYVKPGLAGVGTQYF. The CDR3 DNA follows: TGTGCCAGCAGTTTATACGTCAAACCGGGACTAGCGGGAGTAGGGACCCAGTACTTC.

The CDR3 coding sequence is TGCAGTGTGCGGCAGTCTAGCACAGATACGCAGTATTTT. This codes for CSVRQSSTDTQYF. The V and J genes are TRBV20-1 and TRBJ2-3; D is unclear. Germline-derived CDR1 and CDR2 are DFQATT and SNEGSKA (reference sequence). The CDR3 consists of 13 residues. The V and J ends lost 7 bases and 0 bases respectively, with 11 bases between them.

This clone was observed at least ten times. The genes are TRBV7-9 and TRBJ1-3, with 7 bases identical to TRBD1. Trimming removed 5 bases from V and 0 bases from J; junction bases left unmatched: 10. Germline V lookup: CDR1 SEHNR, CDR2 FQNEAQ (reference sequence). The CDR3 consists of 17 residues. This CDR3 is CASSKGQQYSSGNTIYF. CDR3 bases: TGTGCCAGCAGCAAGGGACAGCAATACAGCTCTGGAAACACCATATATTTT.

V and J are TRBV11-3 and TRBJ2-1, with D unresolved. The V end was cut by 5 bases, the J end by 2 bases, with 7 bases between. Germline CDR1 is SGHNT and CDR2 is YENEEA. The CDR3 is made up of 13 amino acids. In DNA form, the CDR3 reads TGTGCCAGCAGCCCCGGTCCCTACAATGAGCAGTTCTTC. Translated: CASSPGPYNEQFF.

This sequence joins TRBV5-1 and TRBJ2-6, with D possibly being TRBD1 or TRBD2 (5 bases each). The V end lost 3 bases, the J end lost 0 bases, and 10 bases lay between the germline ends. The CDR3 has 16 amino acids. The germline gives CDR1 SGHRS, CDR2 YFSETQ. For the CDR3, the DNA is TGCGCCAGCAGCTCCGGGGCGTCCTCTGGGGCCAACGTCCTGACTTTC. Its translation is CASSSGASSGANVLTF.

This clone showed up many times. The CDR3 nucleotides are TGTGCCAGCTCAGCACAAGGAATGAACACTGAAGCTTTCTTT. Protein: CASSAQGMNTEAFF. The V and J genes are TRBV18 and TRBJ1-1; D is unclear. The CDR3 has 14 amino acids. The germline V gene has CDR1 KGHSH and CDR2 LQKENI. Trimming left V 5 bases short and J 0 bases short, with 10 bases between.

The CDR3 reads CASSLSLGGSPLHF. In nucleotides, the CDR3 is TGTGCCAGCAGCTTATCGTTAGGGGGCTCGCCCCTCCACTTT. The chain is built from TRBV7-9 and TRBJ1-6, with TRBD1 identical over 7 bases. Germline V gene lookup returns CDR1 SEHNR and CDR2 FQNEAQ (reference sequence). V gave up 2 bases and J gave up 13 bases; unmatched junction bases: 8. The CDR3 runs to 14 residues.

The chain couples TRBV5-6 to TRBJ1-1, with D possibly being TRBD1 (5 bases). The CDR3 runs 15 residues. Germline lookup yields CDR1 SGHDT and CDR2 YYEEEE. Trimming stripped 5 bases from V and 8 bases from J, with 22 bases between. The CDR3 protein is CASRRYRTGSEEAFF. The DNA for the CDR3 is TGTGCCAGCAGAAGGTACAGGACCGGGTCTGAGGAAGCTTTCTTT. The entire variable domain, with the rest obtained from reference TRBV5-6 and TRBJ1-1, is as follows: DAGVTQSPTHLIKTRGQQVTLRCSPKSGHDTVSWYQQALGQGPQFIFQYYEEEERQRGNFPDRFSGHQFPNYSSELNVNALLLGDSALYLCASRRYRTGSEEAFFGQGTRLTVV.

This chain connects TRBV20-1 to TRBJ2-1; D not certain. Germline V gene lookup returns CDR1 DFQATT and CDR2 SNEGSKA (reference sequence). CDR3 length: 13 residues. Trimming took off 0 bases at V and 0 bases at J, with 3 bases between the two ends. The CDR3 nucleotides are TGCAGTGCTAGAGATGGCTCCTACAATGAGCAGTTCTTC. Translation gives CSARDGSYNEQFF.

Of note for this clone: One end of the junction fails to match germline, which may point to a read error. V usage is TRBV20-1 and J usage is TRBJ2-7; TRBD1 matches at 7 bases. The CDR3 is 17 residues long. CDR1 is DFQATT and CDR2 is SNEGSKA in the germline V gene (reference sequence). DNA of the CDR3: TGCAGTTCTAGAACCACCGAAACAGGGGTTTCCACCTACGAGCAGTACTTT. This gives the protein CSSRTTETGVSTYEQYF.

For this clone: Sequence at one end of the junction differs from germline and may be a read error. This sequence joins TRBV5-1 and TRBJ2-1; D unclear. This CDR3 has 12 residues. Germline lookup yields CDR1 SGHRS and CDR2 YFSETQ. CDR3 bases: TGCGCCAGCGGCTTGGAAGGGAATGAGCAGTTCTTC. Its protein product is CASGLEGNEQFF.

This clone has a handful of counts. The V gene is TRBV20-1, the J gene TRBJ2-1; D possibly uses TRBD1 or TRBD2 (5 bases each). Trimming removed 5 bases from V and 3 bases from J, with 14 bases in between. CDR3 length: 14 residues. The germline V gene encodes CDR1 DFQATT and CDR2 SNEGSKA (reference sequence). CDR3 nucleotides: TGCAGTGCTGGGGCCATGGGGAGCTACAATGAGCAGTTCTTC. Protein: CSAGAMGSYNEQFF.

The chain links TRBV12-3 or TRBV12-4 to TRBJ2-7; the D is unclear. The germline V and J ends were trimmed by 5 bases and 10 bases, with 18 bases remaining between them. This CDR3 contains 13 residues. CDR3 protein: CASSQVWLYNQYF. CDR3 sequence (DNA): TGTGCCAGCAGTCAGGTGTGGCTCTACAATCAGTACTTC.

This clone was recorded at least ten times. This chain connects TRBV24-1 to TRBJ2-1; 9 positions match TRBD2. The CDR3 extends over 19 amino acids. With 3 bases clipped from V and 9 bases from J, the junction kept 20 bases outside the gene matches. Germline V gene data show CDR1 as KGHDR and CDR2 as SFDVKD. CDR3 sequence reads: CATSDPHEPVAGAMIEQFF. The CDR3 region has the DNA TGTGCCACCAGTGATCCCCACGAGCCAGTAGCGGGAGCCATGATTGAGCAGTTCTTC.

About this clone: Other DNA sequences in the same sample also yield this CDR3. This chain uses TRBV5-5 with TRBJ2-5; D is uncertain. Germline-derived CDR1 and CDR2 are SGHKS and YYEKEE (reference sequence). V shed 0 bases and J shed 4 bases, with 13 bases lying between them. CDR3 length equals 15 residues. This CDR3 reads CASSLAAGTRETQYF. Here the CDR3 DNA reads TGTGCCAGCAGCTTGGCGGCCGGCACAAGAGAGACCCAGTACTTC.

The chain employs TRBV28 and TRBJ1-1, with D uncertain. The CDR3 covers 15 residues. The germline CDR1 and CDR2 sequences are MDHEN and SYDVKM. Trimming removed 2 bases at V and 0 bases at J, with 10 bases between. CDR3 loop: CASSLPRSMNTEAFF. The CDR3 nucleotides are TGTGCCAGCAGTTTACCACGGAGCATGAACACTGAAGCTTTCTTT.